A selection of T cell receptor beta chains follows, all from one sample in a study of cytomegalovirus exposure and HLA in healthy donors. Profiling relied on immunoSEQ multiplex PCR, and the TCRdb table lists in-frame clones only, not all of them. The data hold 100,000 to 150,000 clones, with about 80% observed a single time. Sequenced material: PBMCs. These receptors were obtained from a human donor in good health. CDR3s include the opening cysteine and the closing phenylalanine or tryptophan. A D gene is named only where the DNA matches it firmly. Where a row states a size, it is once, few, many or the class of an expanded clone; other rows omit it.

clone_size j_call d_call v_call cdr3_aa cdr3_nt
. TRBJ2-7 TRBD1 TRBV7-8 CASSLRTGHEQYF TGTGCCAGCAGCTTAAGGACAGGGCACGAGCAGTACTTC
once TRBJ2-7 TRBD2 TRBV5-4 CASSEQLAGEVEQYF TGTGCCAGCAGCGAGCAACTAGCGGGGGAGGTCGAGCAGTACTTC
. TRBJ1-5 . TRBV7-2 CASSLASRYSNQPQHF TGTGCCAGCAGCTTAGCATCCAGATATAGCAATCAGCCCCAGCATTTT
. TRBJ1-4 . TRBV2 CASSHSDSATNEKLFF TGTGCCAGCAGTCATTCGGACAGTGCAACTAATGAAAAACTGTTTTTT
. TRBJ2-7 . TRBV5-1 CASSLGTAKVPYEQYF TGCGCCAGCAGCTTGGGGACAGCTAAAGTCCCCTACGAGCAGTACTTC
. TRBJ2-3 TRBD1 TRBV7-6 CASSSLLGQGGDTQYF TGTGCCAGCAGCTCCCTGCTGGGACAGGGAGGAGATACGCAGTATTTT
. TRBJ1-1 . TRBV10-1 CASRRDGGAEAFF TGCGCCAGCCGAAGGGACGGGGGGGCTGAAGCTTTCTTT
once TRBJ2-3 TRBD2 TRBV2 CASSLAGGRDTQYF TGTGCCAGCAGCCTAGCGGGGGGGCGTGATACGCAGTATTTT
. TRBJ2-1 . TRBV5-4 CASSLDTPPQFF TGTGCCAGCAGCTTGGACACCCCTCCCCAGTTCTTC
. TRBJ1-5 . TRBV19 CASSRGWNQPQHF TGTGCCAGTAGTAGAGGATGGAATCAGCCCCAGCATTTT
. TRBJ2-6 . TRBV29-1 CSVVPGLSGANVLTF TGCAGCGTTGTGCCAGGCCTCTCTGGGGCCAACGTCCTGACTTTC
few TRBJ1-6 TRBD1 TRBV7-9 CASSLVTGGLGNSPLHF TGTGCCAGCAGCTTAGTTACAGGGGGCTTGGGTAATTCACCCCTCCACTTT
. TRBJ1-2 . TRBV9 CASSVQGRANYGYTF TGTGCCAGCAGCGTACAGGGGAGGGCTAACTATGGCTACACCTTC
. TRBJ2-7 TRBD2 TRBV5-1 CASSWGGVGYEQYF TGCGCCAGCAGCTGGGGGGGGGTCGGCTACGAGCAGTACTTC
. TRBJ1-2 . TRBV6-1 CASSDGQTNYGYTF TGTGCCAGCAGTGACGGTCAAACTAACTATGGCTACACCTTC
. TRBJ2-1 TRBD1 TRBV4-1 CASSQSGQYRYNEQFF TGCGCCAGCAGCCAATCGGGACAGTATCGGTACAATGAGCAGTTCTTC
once TRBJ2-1 TRBD2 TRBV11-3 CASSLDLAGNNNEQFF TGTGCCAGCAGCTTAGATCTAGCGGGGAACAACAATGAGCAGTTCTTC
. TRBJ1-5 . TRBV7-3 CASSPHGSREVKSNQPQHF TGTGCCAGCAGCCCCCACGGGTCCAGGGAGGTAAAAAGCAATCAGCCCCAGCATTTT
. TRBJ2-3 TRBD2 TRBV4-1 CASSQTRLADTSTDTQYF TGCGCCAGCAGCCAGACCCGACTAGCGGACACTAGCACAGATACGCAGTATTTT
. TRBJ2-3 TRBD2 TRBV5-1 CASSLGDSGGDTQYF TGCGCCAGCAGCTTGGGTGATAGCGGGGGTGACACGCAGTATTTT
once TRBJ2-6 . TRBV14 CASSYFGANVLTF TGTGCCAGCAGCTACTTTGGGGCCAACGTCCTGACTTTC
once TRBJ2-5 TRBD2 TRBV6-5 CASGGELVGSETQYF TGTGCCAGCGGGGGGGAACTCGTGGGAAGCGAGACCCAGTACTTC
. TRBJ1-1 . TRBV5-8 CASSFLRQSAFF TGTGCCAGCAGTTTTCTTCGACAGTCAGCTTTCTTT
. TRBJ1-5 . TRBV6-1 CASSGVDISNQPQHF TGTGCCAGCAGTGGGGTCGACATCAGCAATCAGCCCCAGCATTTT
. TRBJ2-3 . TRBV6-5 CASSTPGTQYF TGTGCCAGCAGTACCCCAGGTACGCAGTATTTT
once TRBJ2-3 . TRBV5-1 CASSNRGTDTQYF TGCGCCAGCAGCAATCGGGGCACAGATACGCAGTATTTT
. TRBJ1-1 TRBD1 TRBV11-2 CASSQGQGLGTEAFF TGTGCCAGCAGCCAGGGACAGGGATTGGGAACTGAAGCTTTCTTT
. TRBJ1-2 . TRBV7-3 CASSPTEFSGYTF TGTGCCAGCAGCCCTACAGAGTTCAGCGGCTACACCTTC
few TRBJ1-1 . TRBV4-1 CASSQDSGPTGMDTEAFF TGCGCCAGCAGCCAAGACTCCGGGCCCACGGGGATGGACACTGAAGCTTTCTTT